This is a list of T cell receptor beta chains from one sample in a study of monozygotic twins with inflammatory bowel disease. Following a re-call of the 5' RACE reads, TCRdb has one entry per CDR3 protein and lacks DNA. Its clone listing holds more than 300,000 distinct CDR3 sequences. The sample comprised blood. These receptors were obtained from a human donor with ulcerative colitis or Crohn's disease, or a healthy co-twin of an affected twin (not recorded which). CDR3s include the opening cysteine and the closing phenylalanine or tryptophan.

V	J	CDR3
TRBV20-1	TRBJ1-1	CSASQGAPTEAFF
TRBV6-2/TRBV6-3	TRBJ2-5	CASIREASEETQYF
TRBV11-2	TRBJ2-7	CASSGRDRGRNEQYF
TRBV5-4	TRBJ2-3	CASQDSVKTDTQYF
TRBV5-1	TRBJ2-3	CASSLGPTATDTQYF
TRBV5-1	TRBJ1-4	CASSLKQANEKLFF
TRBV12-3/TRBV12-4	TRBJ2-7	CASSPDNLVEQYF
TRBV5-1	TRBJ2-1	CASSIRFGAATPDEQFF
TRBV7-3	TRBJ1-4	CASSLLRVQGREKLFF
TRBV7-2	TRBJ2-1	CASSLSPPGGVNEQFF
TRBV3-1	TRBJ2-3	CASSQSWTGGSTDTQYF
TRBV28	TRBJ2-7	CASIPGGRGDEQYF
TRBV4-1	TRBJ2-7	CASSQDKLSYEQYF
TRBV7-2	TRBJ2-2	CASSLAMGPSTGELFF
TRBV29-1	TRBJ2-7	CSVGTTGYPYEQYF
TRBV6-6	TRBJ1-5	CASSYLQGRPQHF
TRBV10-3	TRBJ2-3	CAIMRGADLTDTQYF
TRBV2	TRBJ2-1	CASSEPSGTYNEQLF
TRBV6-5	TRBJ1-2	CASSYSTTGRGNYTF
TRBV6-1	TRBJ2-1	CASSGPGQGLYYNEQFF
TRBV5-1	TRBJ2-1	CASSSRYNEQFF
TRBV5-1	TRBJ2-5	CASSRTAGGGQETQYF
TRBV5-1	TRBJ1-4	CASSPWTGSGEKLFF
TRBV7-3	TRBJ1-2	CASSQFLAISNYGYTF
TRBV12-3/TRBV12-4	TRBJ1-1	CASSSGMGEAF
TRBV5-1	TRBJ2-1	CASSRDRGLNEQFF
TRBV3-1	TRBJ2-3	CASRVRGRGTDTQYF
TRBV20-1	TRBJ2-1	CSARRTSGGLYNEQFF
TRBV20-1	TRBJ1-5	CSARDYRAGKQPQHF
TRBV6-1	TRBJ2-7	CASSETGTGPYEQYF
TRBV20-1	TRBJ2-7	CSAISGDERHEQYF
TRBV5-1	TRBJ2-7	CASSLLTGGAEQYF
TRBV3-1	TRBJ2-1	CASSRSQGSSYNEQFF
TRBV6-2/TRBV6-3	TRBJ1-5	CASSNPDRAGSQPQHF
TRBV28	TRBJ1-2	CASSYLGYGYTF
TRBV10-3	TRBJ2-5	CAISESLSLQETQYF
TRBV6-6	TRBJ1-2	CASSLTGLVGGYTF
TRBV6-1	TRBJ2-7	CASGRSGGTYEQYF
TRBV7-6	TRBJ2-6	CASSHRQGAAAGANVLTF